The present T cell receptor beta chain was sequenced within a study of molecular identifiers for immune sequencing clone quantification. At the level of the study: Five aliquots were made in replicates from the RNA of about 19,000 or 110,000 naive CD8 cells, and four were sequenced.

V was clipped by 8 bases and J by 7 bases; unmatched bases: 4. Germline lookup yields CDR1 SGHVS and CDR2 FNYEAQ. The CDR3 has 12 residues. This clonotype was detected many times. TCRdb reprocessed the PCR reads via MiXCR and lists one record per CDR3 protein. The sample lists hundreds of thousands of distinct CDR3 sequences; roughly 24% were seen once. This chain connects TRBV7-6 to TRBJ1-4, with TRBD1 matching over 7 bases. The TCR comes from a human donor in good health. Some libraries in this study had Jurkat cell RNA spiked in. Sequenced input: naive CD8+ T cells from blood, with Jurkat cell RNA spiked in. Subset here: FACS-sorted CD8+CD4-CCR7+CD45RA+ naive T cells. DNA of the CDR3: TGTGCCAGCTCTTGGACAGGTGAAAAACTGTTTTTT. Translated, it gives CASSWTGEKLFF.